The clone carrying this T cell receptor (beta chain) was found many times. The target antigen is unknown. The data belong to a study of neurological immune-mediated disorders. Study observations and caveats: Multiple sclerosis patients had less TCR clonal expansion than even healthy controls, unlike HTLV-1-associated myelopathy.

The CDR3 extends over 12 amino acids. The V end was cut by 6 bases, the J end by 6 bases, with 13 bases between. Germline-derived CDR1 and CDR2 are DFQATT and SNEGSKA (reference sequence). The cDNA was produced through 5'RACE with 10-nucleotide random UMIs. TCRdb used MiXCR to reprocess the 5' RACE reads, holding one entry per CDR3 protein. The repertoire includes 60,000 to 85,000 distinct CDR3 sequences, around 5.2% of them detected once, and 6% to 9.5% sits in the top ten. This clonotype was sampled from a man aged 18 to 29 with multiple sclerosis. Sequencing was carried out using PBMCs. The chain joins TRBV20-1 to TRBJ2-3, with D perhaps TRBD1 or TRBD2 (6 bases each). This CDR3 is CSARLGGDTQYF. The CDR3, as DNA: TGCAGTGCCAGACTAGGGGGGGATACGCAGTATTTT.